This T cell receptor (beta chain) was captured by sequencing in a study of T-cell memory formation after mild COVID-19. Each CDR3 protein is one row after TCRdb ran MiXCR on the 5' RACE reads. The repertoire has 350,000 to 550,000 distinct CDR3 sequences, more than 15% of them found once; the top ten carry 20% to 25%. In its sample, this clonotype was seen a few times. CDR3 length: 16 amino acids. Trimming shortened V by 3 bases and J by 4 bases, and 13 bases separated the two germline ends. Germline CDR1 and CDR2: MGHRA and YSYEKL. This TCR derives from a man younger than 35 who had mild COVID-19 (a few samples of this study predate the infection). Cell type and time point are not known. This chain links TRBV4-1 with TRBJ2-6, with D unclear. Material for sequencing was PBMCs or a T cell subset sorted from them (not recorded which). CDR3 in DNA: TGCGCCAGCAGCCACTCCCCCAGGTACGGGGCCAACGTCCTGACTTTC. Protein: CASSHSPRYGANVLTF.